These T cell receptor beta chains were read from a single sample in a study of T cells in narcolepsy. Data came from immunoSEQ multiplex PCR; TCRdb stores just in-frame clones and leaves some out. The sample lists around 32,000 clones, 79% occurring once. The sample comprised CD45RA- memory CD4+ T cells from PBMCs. Every receptor here comes from a human donor with narcolepsy. CDR3s include the opening cysteine and the closing phenylalanine or tryptophan. A D gene is named only where the DNA matches it firmly. Clone size appears in some rows only: once, few, many, or a class for an expanded clone.

CDR3: CASSQKLAGEQFF; DNA: TGCGCCAGCAGCCAAAAACTAGCGGGGGAGCAGTTCTTC; size: NA; V: TRBV4-3; J: TRBJ2-1; D: TRBD2
CDR3: CASSLVSGTYNEQFF; DNA: TGTGCCAGCAGCTTAGTAAGCGGAACCTACAATGAGCAGTTCTTC; size: NA; V: TRBV7-8; J: TRBJ2-1; D: NA
CDR3: CASRGLVSEQFF; DNA: TGTGCCAGCAGGGGACTAGTCTCTGAGCAGTTCTTC; size: once; V: TRBV7-2; J: TRBJ2-1; D: TRBD2
CDR3: CASMSGLYFSGANVLTF; DNA: TGTGCCAGCATGTCGGGACTTTACTTCTCTGGGGCCAACGTCCTGACTTTC; size: NA; V: TRBV2; J: TRBJ2-6; D: NA
CDR3: CASSRGQGRYEQYF; DNA: TGCGCCAGCAGCCGGGGGCAGGGGCGCTACGAGCAGTACTTC; size: few; V: TRBV5-1; J: TRBJ2-7; D: NA
CDR3: CASSSTRGVSNTQYF; DNA: TGTGCCAGCAGCTCCACACGCGGGGTATCAAATACGCAGTATTTT; size: NA; V: TRBV7-3; J: TRBJ2-3; D: NA
CDR3: CASSYDVNTEAFF; DNA: TGTGCCAGCAGTTACGACGTTAACACTGAAGCTTTCTTT; size: few; V: TRBV6-6; J: TRBJ1-1; D: NA
CDR3: CASSAFTEAFF; DNA: TGTGCCAGCAGTGCGTTCACTGAAGCTTTCTTT; size: NA; V: TRBV25-1; J: TRBJ1-1; D: NA
CDR3: CASSEWNGGPEQYF; DNA: TGTGCCAGCAGTGAATGGAATGGGGGTCCCGAGCAGTACTTC; size: once; V: TRBV2; J: TRBJ2-7; D: NA
CDR3: CASSFGDSYGYTF; DNA: TGTGCCAGCAGTTTTGGGGACAGCTATGGCTACACCTTC; size: NA; V: TRBV27; J: TRBJ1-2; D: TRBD1
CDR3: CASSLAGGQGTGGELFF; DNA: TGTGCCAGCAGCTTGGCCGGAGGACAGGGAACGGGCGGGGAGCTGTTTTTT; size: NA; V: TRBV5-4; J: TRBJ2-2; D: TRBD1
CDR3: CASSLVARSNEQYF; DNA: TGTGCCAGCAGCTTAGTAGCCCGGTCGAACGAGCAGTACTTC; size: NA; V: TRBV7-2; J: TRBJ2-7; D: NA
CDR3: CATGGDPGGEQYF; DNA: TGTGCCACAGGGGGGGACCCCGGGGGCGAGCAGTACTTC; size: NA; V: TRBV6-1; J: TRBJ2-7; D: NA
CDR3: CASSHYQLDSQNTIYF; DNA: TGCGCCAGCAGCCATTACCAGCTAGACAGTCAAAACACCATATATTTT; size: NA; V: TRBV4-1; J: TRBJ1-3; D: NA
CDR3: CAIPRPGTDTQYF; DNA: TGTGCCATCCCCAGGCCCGGCACAGATACGCAGTATTTT; size: NA; V: TRBV28; J: TRBJ2-3; D: NA
CDR3: CASSLSQGVGYTF; DNA: TGTGCCAGCAGCTTAAGTCAGGGCGTAGGCTACACCTTC; size: NA; V: TRBV7-3; J: TRBJ1-2; D: NA
CDR3: CASSPRATIFQETQYF; DNA: TGTGCCAGCAGCCCTCGGGCTACGATTTTCCAAGAGACCCAGTACTTC; size: NA; V: TRBV11-3; J: TRBJ2-5; D: NA
CDR3: CASSPSRGLDTQYF; DNA: TGTGCCAGCAGTCCCTCTCGGGGGTTAGATACGCAGTATTTT; size: NA; V: TRBV28; J: TRBJ2-3; D: NA
CDR3: CASTGQLDYGYTF; DNA: TGTGCCAGCACAGGGCAGTTAGACTATGGCTACACCTTC; size: few; V: TRBV7-9; J: TRBJ1-2; D: NA
CDR3: CASGPGQTFSGANVLTF; DNA: TGCGCCAGCGGACCGGGACAGACGTTCTCTGGGGCCAACGTCCTGACTTTC; size: NA; V: TRBV5-1; J: TRBJ2-6; D: TRBD1
CDR3: CASRGDSSTDTQYF; DNA: TGCGCCAGCCGGGGGGACTCTAGCACAGATACGCAGTATTTT; size: NA; V: TRBV5-1; J: TRBJ2-3; D: TRBD2
CDR3: CASSGLGALNTEAFF; DNA: TGTGCCAGCAGCGGATTAGGGGCGCTGAACACTGAAGCTTTCTTT; size: NA; V: TRBV9; J: TRBJ1-1; D: NA
CDR3: CASSQEARGAFYGYTF; DNA: TGCGCCAGCAGCCAAGAGGCGAGGGGCGCTTTCTATGGCTACACCTTC; size: NA; V: TRBV4-3; J: TRBJ1-2; D: NA
CDR3: CASSLWGGQETQYF; DNA: TGTGCCAGCAGCTTATGGGGAGGACAAGAGACCCAGTACTTC; size: NA; V: TRBV11-2; J: TRBJ2-5; D: NA
CDR3: CASSPLGLASTDTQYF; DNA: TGTGCCAGCAGCCCCCTCGGACTAGCGAGCACAGATACGCAGTATTTT; size: NA; V: TRBV7-6; J: TRBJ2-3; D: TRBD2
CDR3: CASSLVRDTPNEQFF; DNA: TGTGCCAGCAGCTTAGTGCGGGACACCCCCAATGAGCAGTTCTTC; size: NA; V: TRBV7-3; J: TRBJ2-1; D: NA
CDR3: CASSQSGSLAKNIQYF; DNA: TGCGCCAGCAGTCAATCGGGTAGTCTAGCCAAAAACATTCAGTACTTC; size: NA; V: TRBV23-1; J: TRBJ2-4; D: NA
CDR3: CASRPRLGDTGELFF; DNA: TGTGCCAGCAGACCTCGTTTAGGGGACACCGGGGAGCTGTTTTTT; size: once; V: TRBV6-6; J: TRBJ2-2; D: NA